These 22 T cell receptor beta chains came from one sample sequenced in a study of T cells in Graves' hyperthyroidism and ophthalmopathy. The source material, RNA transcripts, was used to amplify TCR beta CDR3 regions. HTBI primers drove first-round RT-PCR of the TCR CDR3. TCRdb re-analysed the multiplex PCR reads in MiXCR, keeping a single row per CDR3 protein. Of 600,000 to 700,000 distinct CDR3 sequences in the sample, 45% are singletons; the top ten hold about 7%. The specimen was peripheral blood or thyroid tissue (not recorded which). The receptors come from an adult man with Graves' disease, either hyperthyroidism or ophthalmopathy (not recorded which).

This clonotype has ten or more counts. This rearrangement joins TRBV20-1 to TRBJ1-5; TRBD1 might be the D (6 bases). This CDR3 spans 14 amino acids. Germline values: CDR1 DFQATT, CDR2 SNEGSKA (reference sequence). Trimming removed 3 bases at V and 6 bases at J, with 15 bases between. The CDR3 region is CSASRGGNGQPQHF. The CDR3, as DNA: TGCAGTGCTAGTCGTGGGGGCAACGGTCAGCCCCAGCATTTT.

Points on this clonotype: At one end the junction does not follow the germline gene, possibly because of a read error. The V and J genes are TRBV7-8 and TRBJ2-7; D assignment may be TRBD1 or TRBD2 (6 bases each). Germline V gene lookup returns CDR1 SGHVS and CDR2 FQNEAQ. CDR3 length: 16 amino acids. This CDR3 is CASSQVFGGQSYEQYF. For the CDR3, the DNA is TGCGCCAGCAGCCAAGTCTTTGGGGGGCAGTCCTACGAGCAGTACTTC.

The CDR3 bases are TGTGCCAGCAGTGAGGGGCTTTCACCCCTCCACTTT. It specifies CASSEGLSPLHF. The chain recombines TRBV6-1 with TRBJ1-6, with a weak D call TRBD1 (5 bases). In germline, CDR1 is MNHNS, CDR2 SASEGT. The CDR3 consists of 12 residues. V dropped 3 bases and J dropped 9 bases, with 6 bases sitting between them.

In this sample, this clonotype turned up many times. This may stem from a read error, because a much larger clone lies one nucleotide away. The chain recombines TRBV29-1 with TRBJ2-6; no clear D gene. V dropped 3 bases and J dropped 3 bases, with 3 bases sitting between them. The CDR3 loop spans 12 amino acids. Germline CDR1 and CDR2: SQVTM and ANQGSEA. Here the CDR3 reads CSVEVGANVLTF. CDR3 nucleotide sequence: TGCAGCGTTGAGGTTGGGGCCAACGTCCTGACTTTC.

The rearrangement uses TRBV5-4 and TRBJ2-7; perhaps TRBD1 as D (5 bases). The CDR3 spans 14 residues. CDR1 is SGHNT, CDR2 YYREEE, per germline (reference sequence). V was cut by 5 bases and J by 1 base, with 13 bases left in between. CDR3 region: CASSDSLISYEQYF. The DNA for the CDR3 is TGTGCCAGCAGTGACAGCTTGATATCCTACGAGCAGTACTTC.

The CDR3 protein is CASSVRDSEAFF. The CDR3 DNA reads as TGTGCCAGCAGCGTCAGGGACAGTGAAGCTTTCTTT. The chain combines TRBV7-9 with TRBJ1-1; 7 bases fit TRBD1. CDR1 and CDR2 from the germline V gene are SEHNR and FQNEAQ (reference sequence). V was pared by 5 bases and J by 7 bases, with 4 bases of the junction left unmatched. The CDR3 totals 12 residues. The full variable domain, its missing parts supplied by reference TRBV7-9 and TRBJ1-1, is DTGVSQNPRHKITKRGQNVTFRCDPISEHNRLYWYRQTLGQGPEFLTYFQNEAQLEKSRLLSDRFSAERPKGSFSTLEIQRTEQGDSAMYLCASSVRDSEAFFGQGTRLTVV.

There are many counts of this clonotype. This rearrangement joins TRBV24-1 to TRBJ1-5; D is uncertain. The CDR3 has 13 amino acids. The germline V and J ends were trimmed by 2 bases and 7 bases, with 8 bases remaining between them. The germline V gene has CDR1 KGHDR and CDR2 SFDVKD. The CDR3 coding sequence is TGTGCCACCAGTGATTACGGTTGGCAGCCCCAGCATTTT. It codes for CATSDYGWQPQHF.

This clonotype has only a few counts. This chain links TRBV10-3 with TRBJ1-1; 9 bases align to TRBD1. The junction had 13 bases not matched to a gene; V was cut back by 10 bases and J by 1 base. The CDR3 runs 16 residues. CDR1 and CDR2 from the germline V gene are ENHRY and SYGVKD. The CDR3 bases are TGTGCCACCAACGACAGGGGGGACAGCAAGAACACTGAAGCTTTCTTT. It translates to CATNDRGDSKNTEAFF.

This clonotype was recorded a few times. The CDR3 region is CASSPGQARNYGYTF. For the CDR3, the DNA is TGTGCCAGCAGCCCAGGACAGGCCCGGAACTATGGCTACACCTTC. V and J are TRBV14 and TRBJ1-2, with 7 bases lining up with TRBD1. CDR3 size: 15 residues. J gave up 2 bases and V 4 bases, and 7 bases lay outside the gene matches. The V gene's germline CDR1 is SGHDN and CDR2 FVKESK.

CDR3 nucleotide sequence: TGCAGCGGGTCGCGGGGCTACACCTTC. Amino acid sequence: CSGSRGYTF. The V and J genes are TRBV29-1 and TRBJ1-2; D gene uncertain. The CDR3 is 9 residues long. With 7 bases removed from V and 8 bases from J, the gap between germline ends came to 8 bases. Germline assignment: CDR1 SQVTM and CDR2 ANQGSEA. Full variable domain (missing parts from reference TRBV29-1 and TRBJ1-2): SAVISQKPSRDICQRGTSLTIQCQVDSQVTMMFWYRQQPGQSLTLIATANQGSEATYESGFVIDKFPISRPNLTFSTLTVSNMSPEDSSIYLCSGSRGYTFGSGTRLTVV.

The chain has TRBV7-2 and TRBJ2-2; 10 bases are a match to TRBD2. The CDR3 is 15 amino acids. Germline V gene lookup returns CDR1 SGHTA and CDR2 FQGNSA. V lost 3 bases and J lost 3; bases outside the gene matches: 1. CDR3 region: CASSFTSGDTGELFF. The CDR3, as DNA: TGTGCCAGCAGCTTCACTAGCGGGGACACCGGGGAGCTGTTTTTT.

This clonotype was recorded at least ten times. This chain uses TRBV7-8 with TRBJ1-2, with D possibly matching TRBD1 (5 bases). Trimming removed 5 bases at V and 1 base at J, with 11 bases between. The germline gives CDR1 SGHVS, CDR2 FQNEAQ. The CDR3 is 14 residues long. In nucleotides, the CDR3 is TGTGCCAGCAGCGAGACGACAGTTAACTATGGCTACACCTTC. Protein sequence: CASSETTVNYGYTF.

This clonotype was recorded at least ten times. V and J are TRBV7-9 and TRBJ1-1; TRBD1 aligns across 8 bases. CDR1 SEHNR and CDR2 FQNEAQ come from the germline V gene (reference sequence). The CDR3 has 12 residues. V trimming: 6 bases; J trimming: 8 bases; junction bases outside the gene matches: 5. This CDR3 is CASRGTGEEAFF. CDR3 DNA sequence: TGTGCCAGCAGGGGGACAGGAGAAGAAGCTTTCTTT.

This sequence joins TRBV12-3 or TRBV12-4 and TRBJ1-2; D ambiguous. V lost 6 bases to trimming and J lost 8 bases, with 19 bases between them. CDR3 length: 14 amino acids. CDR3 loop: CASSLTANREGYTF. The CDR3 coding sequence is TGTGCCAGCAGCCTAACAGCAAACAGAGAAGGCTACACCTTC.

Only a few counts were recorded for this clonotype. The CDR3 is CASSGGLVETQYF. The CDR3 DNA sequence: TGTGCCAGCAGTGGGGGACTAGTTGAGACCCAGTACTTC. V gene TRBV2 combines with J gene TRBJ2-5; TRBD2 agrees at 8 bases. The CDR3 totals 13 residues. Trimming removed 4 bases from V and 5 bases from J; junction bases left unmatched: 3. CDR1 SNHLY and CDR2 FYNNEI come from the germline V gene.

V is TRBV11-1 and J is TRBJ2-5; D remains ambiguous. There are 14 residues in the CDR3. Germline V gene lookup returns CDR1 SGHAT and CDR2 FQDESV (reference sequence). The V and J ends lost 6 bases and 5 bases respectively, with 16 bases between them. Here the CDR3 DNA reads TGTGCCAGCAGTCAAGCCGGGTCGTTGGAGACCCAGTACTTC. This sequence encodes CASSQAGSLETQYF.

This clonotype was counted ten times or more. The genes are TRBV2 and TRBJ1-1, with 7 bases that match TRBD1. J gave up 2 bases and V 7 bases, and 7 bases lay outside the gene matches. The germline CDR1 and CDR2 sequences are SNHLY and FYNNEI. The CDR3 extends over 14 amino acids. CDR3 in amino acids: CASIHGTANTEAFF. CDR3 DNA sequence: TGTGCCAGCATCCACGGGACAGCCAACACTGAAGCTTTCTTT.

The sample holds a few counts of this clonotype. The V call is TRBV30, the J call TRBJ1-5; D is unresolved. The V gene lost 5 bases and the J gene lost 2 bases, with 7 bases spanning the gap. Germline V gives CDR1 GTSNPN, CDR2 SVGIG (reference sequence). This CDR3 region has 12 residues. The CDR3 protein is CAWGLGNQPQHF. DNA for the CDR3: TGTGCCTGGGGACTTGGCAATCAGCCCCAGCATTTT.

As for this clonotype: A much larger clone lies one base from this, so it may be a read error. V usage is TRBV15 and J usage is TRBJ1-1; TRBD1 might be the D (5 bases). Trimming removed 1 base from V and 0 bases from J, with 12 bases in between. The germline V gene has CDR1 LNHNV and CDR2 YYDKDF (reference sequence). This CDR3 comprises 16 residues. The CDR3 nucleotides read TGTGCCACCAGCAGAGGCAGGGTCAACATGAACACTGAAGCTTTCTTT. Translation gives CATSRGRVNMNTEAFF.

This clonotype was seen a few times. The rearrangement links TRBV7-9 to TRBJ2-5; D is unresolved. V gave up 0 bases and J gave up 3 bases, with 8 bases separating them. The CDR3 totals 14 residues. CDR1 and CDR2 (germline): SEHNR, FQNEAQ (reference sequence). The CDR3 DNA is TGTGCCAGCAGCTTAGCGGGGAAGGAAGAGACCCAGTACTTC. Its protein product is CASSLAGKEETQYF.

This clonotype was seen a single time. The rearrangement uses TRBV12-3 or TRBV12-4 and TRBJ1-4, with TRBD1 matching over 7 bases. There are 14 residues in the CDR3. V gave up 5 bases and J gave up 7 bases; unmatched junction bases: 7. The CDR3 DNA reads TGTGCCAGCAGTAGAGACAGGGTGCTTGAAAAACTGTTTTTT. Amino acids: CASSRDRVLEKLFF.

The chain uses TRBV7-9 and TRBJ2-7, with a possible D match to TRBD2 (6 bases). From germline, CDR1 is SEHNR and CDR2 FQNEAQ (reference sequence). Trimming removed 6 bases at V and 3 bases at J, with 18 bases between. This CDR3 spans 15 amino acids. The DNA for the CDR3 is TGTGCCAGCAGTGCCCATTGGCGGGGCAGCTACGAGCAGTACTTC. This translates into CASSAHWRGSYEQYF.